This TCR beta chain was identified in a study of control samples from healthy donors and cancer patients. Clones were sequenced by immunoSEQ multiplex PCR, and TCRdb holds only the in-frame ones, with some missing. The data show some 200,000 clones, around 94% seen once. The germline CDR1 and CDR2 sequences are WSHSY and SAAADI. The CDR3 is made up of 19 amino acids. Germline trimming cut 5 bases from V and 0 bases from J; bases unmatched to any gene: 11. In its sample, this clone was seen a few times. Sequences were obtained from blood. The gene calls are TRBV10-2 and TRBJ2-2; 11 bases are a match to TRBD2. This TCR derives from a man aged 50 to 60 in good health. CDR3 sequence (DNA): TGCGCCAGCAGTAGAGTCAGCCTAGCGGGGGGACCGAACACCGGGGAGCTGTTTTTT. It is translated as CASSRVSLAGGPNTGELFF.